Following are 14 T cell receptor beta chains from one sample sequenced in a study of T cell repertoires in cytomegalovirus infection. TCRdb re-called the reads with MiXCR, one entry per CDR3 protein. This sample has 560,000 or so distinct CDR3 sequences; about 15% occur once, and the top ten carry 20% to 30%. Sequenced sample: CD8+ T cells from PBMCs. Every receptor here comes from a human donor in good health (CMV status not recorded). Some clones in this sample may be carry-over from other donors' samples.

In this sample, this clonotype turned up many times. The chain combines TRBV7-2 with TRBJ2-3; D ambiguous. Germline-derived CDR1 and CDR2 are SGHTA and FQGNSA. Trimming pared 3 bases from V and 1 base from J, leaving 14 bases between. The CDR3 is 16 residues long. Here the CDR3 DNA reads TGTGCCAGCAGCTTCCCCCCCCATGGGGGCACAGATACGCAGTATTTT. Its protein product is CASSFPPHGGTDTQYF.

In its sample, this clonotype was seen a few times. This chain links TRBV7-9 with TRBJ2-6; TRBD2 matches 9 bases. This CDR3 is 17 amino acids long. CDR1 SEHNR and CDR2 FQNEAQ come from the germline V gene (reference sequence). After removal of 5 bases from V and 3 bases from J, the junction contained 8 bases not matched to a gene. CDR3 loop: CASSLSGGPRGANVLTF. The CDR3 region has the DNA TGTGCCAGCAGCCTCAGCGGGGGGCCGCGTGGGGCCAACGTCCTGACTTTC.

The chain combines TRBV2 with TRBJ2-2; D perhaps matches TRBD2 (6 bases). This CDR3 region has 14 residues. Germline V lookup: CDR1 SNHLY, CDR2 FYNNEI. The germline V and J ends were trimmed by 7 bases and 6 bases, with 15 bases remaining between them. The CDR3 region is CASIDRGGPGELFF. CDR3 nucleotide sequence: TGTGCCAGCATCGATAGGGGAGGACCCGGGGAGCTGTTTTTT.

Many counts were recorded for this clonotype. This sequence joins TRBV6-4 and TRBJ2-1, with D perhaps TRBD2 (5 bases). The germline gives CDR1 MRHNA, CDR2 SNTAGT. The V gene lost 0 bases and the J gene lost 6 bases, with 9 bases spanning the gap. The CDR3 totals 14 residues. CDR3 DNA: TGTGCCAGCAGTGACTCCCCCGGGGTCAATGAGCAGTTCTTC. Translating gives CASSDSPGVNEQFF.

This clonotype was detected a few times. The genes are TRBV9 and TRBJ2-2; D call uncertain. Trimming took 2 bases from V and 10 from J, leaving 6 bases between them. The CDR3 covers 11 residues. Germline lookup yields CDR1 SGDLS and CDR2 YYNGEE. The CDR3 loop is CASSVGPELFF. DNA for the CDR3: TGTGCCAGCAGCGTTGGGCCGGAGCTGTTTTTT. Full variable domain (missing parts from reference TRBV9 and TRBJ2-2): DSGVTQTPKHLITATGQRVTLRCSPRSGDLSVYWYQQSLDQGLQFLIQYYNGEERAKGNILERFSAQQFPDLHSELNLSSLELGDSALYFCASSVGPELFFGEGSRLTVL.

The rearrangement uses TRBV14 and TRBJ1-1, with unresolved D. The CDR3 extends over 14 amino acids. Germline V CDR1 and CDR2: SGHDN, FVKESK. Trimming stripped 4 bases from V and 1 base from J, with 10 bases between. The CDR3 loop reads CASSPVGWNTEAFF. The CDR3 region has the DNA TGTGCCAGCAGCCCCGTTGGTTGGAACACTGAAGCTTTCTTT. Together with reference TRBV14 and TRBJ1-1, the CDR3 gives the full variable domain: EAGVTQFPSHSVIEKGQTVTLRCDPISGHDNLYWYRRVMGKEIKFLLHFVKESKQDESGMPNNRFLAERTGGTYSTLKVQPAELEDSGVYFCASSPVGWNTEAFFGQGTRLTVV.

This rearrangement joins TRBV25-1 to TRBJ1-6, with a possible D match to TRBD1 (6 bases). V was trimmed by 6 bases and J by 7 bases, leaving 7 bases between them. CDR1 is MGHDK, CDR2 SYGVNS, per germline. The CDR3 is made up of 12 amino acids. The CDR3 loop reads CASRRGNSPLHF. As DNA, the CDR3 is TGTGCCAGCAGAAGGGGGAATTCACCCCTCCACTTT. Full variable domain (remainder filled in from reference TRBV25-1 and TRBJ1-6): EADIYQTPRYLVIGTGKKITLECSQTMGHDKMYWYQQDPGMELHLIHYSYGVNSTEKGDLSSESTVSRIRTEHFPLTLESARPSHTSQYLCASRRGNSPLHFGNGTRLTVT.

The chain joins TRBV7-3 to TRBJ2-2; 8 nucleotides agree with TRBD2. CDR1 SGHTA and CDR2 FQGTGA come from the germline V gene. The V gene end was trimmed by 1 base and the J gene end by 7 bases; junction bases not matched to a gene: 8. CDR3 length: 16 amino acids. This CDR3 reads CASSLMRAGADGELFF. In nucleotides, the CDR3 is TGTGCCAGCAGCTTAATGCGAGCGGGAGCGGACGGGGAGCTGTTTTTT.

This clonotype appeared a few times. This sequence joins TRBV28 and TRBJ1-2; D remains unclear. V shed 3 bases and J shed 7 bases, with 15 bases lying between them. CDR1 MDHEN and CDR2 SYDVKM come from the germline V gene. The CDR3 has 14 amino acids. The CDR3 loop is CASSLTGGLFGYTF. The CDR3 nucleotides are TGTGCCAGCAGTTTGACCGGAGGTCTTTTTGGCTACACCTTC.

In this sample, this clonotype turned up many times. The chain couples TRBV2 to TRBJ2-3; TRBD2 matches 11 bases. With 7 bases clipped from V and 2 bases from J, the junction kept 23 bases outside the gene matches. The CDR3 covers 21 residues. CDR1 and CDR2 (germline): SNHLY, FYNNEI. This CDR3 reads CASKLRTAPLRLAGTTDTQYF. The CDR3 nucleotides read TGTGCCAGCAAACTGAGGACAGCCCCCCTCCGACTAGCGGGGACCACAGATACGCAGTATTTT.

DNA of the CDR3: TGTGCCAGCAGCCCAACGGATTCCTACAATGAGCAGTTCTTC. Protein: CASSPTDSYNEQFF. This chain connects TRBV11-2 to TRBJ2-1; no firm D call. Germline CDR1 and CDR2: SGHAT and FQNNGV. This CDR3 has 14 amino acids. Trimming pared 5 bases from V and 1 base from J, leaving 9 bases between.

This clonotype has ten or more counts. Written as DNA, the CDR3 is TGTGCCAGCAGCTTTTCCCGAAGGGCCGGTGAAGCTTTCTTT. It specifies CASSFSRRAGEAFF. The chain is built from TRBV7-8 and TRBJ1-1, with no clear D. V lost 3 bases to trimming and J lost 7 bases, with 15 bases between them. CDR3 length: 14 amino acids. Germline-derived CDR1 and CDR2 are SGHVS and FQNEAQ.

This clonotype was counted a few times. This chain joins TRBV20-1 and TRBJ2-3; D ambiguous. Germline CDR1 DFQATT, CDR2 SNEGSKA (reference sequence). The CDR3 spans 15 residues. V was trimmed by 5 bases and J by 0 bases, leaving 15 bases between them. The CDR3, as DNA: TGCAGTGCTGCCGCGATTAGCCATAGCACAGATACGCAGTATTTT. Its protein product is CSAAAISHSTDTQYF.

In this sample, this clonotype turned up many times. The rearrangement joins TRBV27 to TRBJ2-1; 12 bases align to TRBD2. Germline trimming cut 5 bases from V and 2 bases from J; bases unmatched to any gene: 10. Germline V gives CDR1 MNHEY, CDR2 SMNVEV (reference sequence). This CDR3 has 18 amino acids. CDR3 nucleotide sequence: TGTGCCAGCAGTACGGGACTAGCGGGCTCTAGTGCCTACAATGAGCAGTTCTTC. It specifies CASSTGLAGSSAYNEQFF.